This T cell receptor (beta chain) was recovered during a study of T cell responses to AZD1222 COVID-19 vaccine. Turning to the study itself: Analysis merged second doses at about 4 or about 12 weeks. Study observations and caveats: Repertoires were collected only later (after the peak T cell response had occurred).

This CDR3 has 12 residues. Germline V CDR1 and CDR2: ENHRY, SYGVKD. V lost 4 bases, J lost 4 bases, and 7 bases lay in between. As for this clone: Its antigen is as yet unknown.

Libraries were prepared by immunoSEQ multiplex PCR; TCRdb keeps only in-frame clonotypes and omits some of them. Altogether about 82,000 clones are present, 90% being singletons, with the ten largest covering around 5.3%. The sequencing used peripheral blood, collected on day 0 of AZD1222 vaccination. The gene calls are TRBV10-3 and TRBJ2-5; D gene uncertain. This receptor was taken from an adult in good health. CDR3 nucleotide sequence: TGTGCCATCAGTGCCGGTGGAGAGACCCAGTACTTC. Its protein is CAISAGGETQYF.